Sequencing of this T cell receptor beta chain was carried out in a study of blood T cell repertoires in COVID-19. Study summary: PBMCs, B-cell-depleted T cells, or T cells provided the cDNA or gDNA that made up the material.

Residents of 24 US areas, aged roughly 18 to 89 years, made up the participants. Self-reported history from a screening survey and questionnaire set each donor's cohort. TCRdb keeps only in-frame clones here, not all; method: immunoSEQ multiplex PCR. The repertoire holds 450,000 to 500,000 clones, approximately 86% seen once, with 6.5% to 8.5% in the top ten. CDR3 size: 18 residues. V gave up 6 bases and J gave up 3 bases; unmatched junction bases: 15. Germline loops: CDR1 LNHDA, CDR2 SQIVND (reference sequence). The specimen was PBMCs or T cells enriched from blood (not recorded which). This receptor was obtained from a woman in her sixties or seventies who had recovered from COVID-19. The rearrangement uses TRBV19 and TRBJ2-3, with 10 nucleotides matching TRBD2. DNA of the CDR3: TGTGCCAGTAGCCCAAAGGCCGGCACTAGCGGGGTAACAGATACGCAGTATTTT. This sequence encodes CASSPKAGTSGVTDTQYF.